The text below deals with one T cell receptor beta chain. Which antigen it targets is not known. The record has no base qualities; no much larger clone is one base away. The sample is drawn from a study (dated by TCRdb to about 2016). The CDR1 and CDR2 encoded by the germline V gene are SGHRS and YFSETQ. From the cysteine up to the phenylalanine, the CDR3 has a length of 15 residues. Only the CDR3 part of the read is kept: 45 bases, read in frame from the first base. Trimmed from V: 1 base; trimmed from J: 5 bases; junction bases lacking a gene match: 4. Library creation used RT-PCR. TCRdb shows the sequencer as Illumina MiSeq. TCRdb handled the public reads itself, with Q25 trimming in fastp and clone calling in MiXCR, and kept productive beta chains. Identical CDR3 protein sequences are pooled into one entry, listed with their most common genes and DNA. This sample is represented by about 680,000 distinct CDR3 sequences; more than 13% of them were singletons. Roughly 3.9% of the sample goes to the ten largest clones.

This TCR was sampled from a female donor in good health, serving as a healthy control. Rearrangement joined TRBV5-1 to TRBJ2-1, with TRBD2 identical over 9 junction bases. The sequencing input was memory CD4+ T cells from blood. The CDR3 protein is CASSLSVAGDNEQFF. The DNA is TGCGCCAGCAGCTTGTCGGTAGCGGGGGACAATGAGCAGTTCTTC.